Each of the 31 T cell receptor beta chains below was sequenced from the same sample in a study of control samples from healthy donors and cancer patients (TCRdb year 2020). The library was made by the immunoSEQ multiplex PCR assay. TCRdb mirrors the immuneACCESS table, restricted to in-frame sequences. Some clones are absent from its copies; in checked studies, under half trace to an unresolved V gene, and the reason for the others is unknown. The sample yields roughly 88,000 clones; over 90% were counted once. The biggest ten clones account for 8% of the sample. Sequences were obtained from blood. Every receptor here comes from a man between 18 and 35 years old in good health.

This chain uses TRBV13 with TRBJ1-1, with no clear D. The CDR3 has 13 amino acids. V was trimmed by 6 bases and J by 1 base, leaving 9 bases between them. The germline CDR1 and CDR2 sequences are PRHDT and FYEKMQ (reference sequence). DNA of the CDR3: TGTGCCAGCAGGGTTAGAGGGAACACTGAAGCTTTCTTT. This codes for CASRVRGNTEAFF.

CDR3 sequence (DNA): TGTGCCAGCAGCCGAGGCTCGACCCAACACGGGGAGCTGTTTTTT. This translates into CASSRGSTQHGELFF. The genes are TRBV7-9 and TRBJ2-2; D is unclear. The CDR3 length is 15 residues. V lost 5 bases, J lost 7 bases, and 17 bases lay in between. In germline, CDR1 is SEHNR, CDR2 FQNEAQ (reference sequence).

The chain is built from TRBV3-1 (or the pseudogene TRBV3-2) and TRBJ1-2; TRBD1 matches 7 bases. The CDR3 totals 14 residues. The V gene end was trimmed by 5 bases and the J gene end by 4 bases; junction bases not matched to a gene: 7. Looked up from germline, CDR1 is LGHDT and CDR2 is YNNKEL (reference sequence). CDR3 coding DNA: TGTGCCAGCAGCGACAGGGCATCTCTCTATGGCTACACCTTC. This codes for CASSDRASLYGYTF.

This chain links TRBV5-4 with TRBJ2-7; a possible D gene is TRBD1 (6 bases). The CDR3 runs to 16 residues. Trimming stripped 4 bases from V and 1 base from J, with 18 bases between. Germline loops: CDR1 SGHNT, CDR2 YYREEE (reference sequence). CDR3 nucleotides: TGTGCCAGCAGCCTCACTGGGGGCTTAGGATCCTACGAGCAGTACTTC. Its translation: CASSLTGGLGSYEQYF.

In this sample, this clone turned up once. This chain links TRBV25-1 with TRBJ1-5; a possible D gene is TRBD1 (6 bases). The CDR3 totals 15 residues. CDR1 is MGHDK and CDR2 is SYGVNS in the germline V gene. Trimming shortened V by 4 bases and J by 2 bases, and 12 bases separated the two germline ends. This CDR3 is CASSAGAGGNQPQHF. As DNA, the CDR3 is TGTGCCAGCAGTGCAGGGGCCGGGGGCAATCAGCCCCAGCATTTT.

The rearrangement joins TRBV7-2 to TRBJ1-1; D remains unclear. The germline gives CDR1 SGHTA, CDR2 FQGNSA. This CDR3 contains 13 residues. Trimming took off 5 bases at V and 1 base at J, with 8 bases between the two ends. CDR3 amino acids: CASSLDSNTEAFF. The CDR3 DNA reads TGTGCCAGCAGCCTCGACTCGAACACTGAAGCTTTCTTT.

This CDR3 is CASTLQGQLGYTF. The CDR3 DNA sequence: TGTGCCAGCACCCTACAGGGGCAACTTGGCTACACCTTC. The chain joins TRBV5-4 to TRBJ1-2; the match to TRBD1 covers 7 bases. The trim removed 6 bases at V and 7 bases at J, leaving 9 bases unmatched. The germline V gene encodes CDR1 SGHNT and CDR2 YYREEE (reference sequence). The CDR3 consists of 13 residues.

The CDR3: CASSYPLITGGRNQPQHF. CDR3 DNA: TGTGCCAGCAGTTACCCCCTCATCACAGGGGGCAGGAATCAGCCCCAGCATTTT. The chain carries TRBV6-2 or TRBV6-3 and TRBJ1-5, with 9 bases that match TRBD1. Germline CDR1 MNHEY, CDR2 SVGEGT. Trimming took 2 bases from V and 4 from J; bases not matched to a gene: 12. CDR3 length equals 18 residues.

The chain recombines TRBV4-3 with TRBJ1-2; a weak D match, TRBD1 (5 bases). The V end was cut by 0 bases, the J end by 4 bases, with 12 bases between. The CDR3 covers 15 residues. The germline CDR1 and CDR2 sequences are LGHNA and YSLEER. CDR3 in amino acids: CASSQDRGAGYGYTF. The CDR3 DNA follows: TGCGCCAGCAGCCAAGATCGAGGGGCCGGCTATGGCTACACCTTC.

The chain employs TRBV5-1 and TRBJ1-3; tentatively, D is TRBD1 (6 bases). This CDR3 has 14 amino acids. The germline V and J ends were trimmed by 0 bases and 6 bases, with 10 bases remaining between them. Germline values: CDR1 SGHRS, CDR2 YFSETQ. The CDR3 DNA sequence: TGCGCCAGCAGCTTGGACAGGGAGCTAAACACCATATATTTT. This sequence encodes CASSLDRELNTIYF.

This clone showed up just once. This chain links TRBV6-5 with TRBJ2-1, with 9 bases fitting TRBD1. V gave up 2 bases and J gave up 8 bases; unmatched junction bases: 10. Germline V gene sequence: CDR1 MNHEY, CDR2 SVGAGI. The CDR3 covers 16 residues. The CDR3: CASSYAAGTGIHEQFF. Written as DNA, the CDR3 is TGTGCCAGCAGTTACGCGGCCGGGACAGGGATCCATGAGCAGTTCTTC.

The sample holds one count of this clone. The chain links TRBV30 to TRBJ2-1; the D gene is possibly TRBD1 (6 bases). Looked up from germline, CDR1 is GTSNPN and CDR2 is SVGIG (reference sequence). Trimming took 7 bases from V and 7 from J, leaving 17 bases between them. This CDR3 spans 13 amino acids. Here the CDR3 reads CALLGAEGNEQFF. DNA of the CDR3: TGTGCCTTATTGGGGGCGGAAGGGAATGAGCAGTTCTTC. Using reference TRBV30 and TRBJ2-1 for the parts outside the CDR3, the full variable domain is SQTIHQWPATLVQPVGSPLSLECTVEGTSNPNLYWYRQAAGRGLQLLFYSVGIGQISSEVPQNLSASRPQDRQFILSSKKLLLSDSGFYLCALLGAEGNEQFFGPGTRLTVL.

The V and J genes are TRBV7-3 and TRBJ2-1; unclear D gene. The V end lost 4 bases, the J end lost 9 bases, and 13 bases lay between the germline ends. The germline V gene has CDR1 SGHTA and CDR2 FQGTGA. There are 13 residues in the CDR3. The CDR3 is CASSSPPRTEQFF. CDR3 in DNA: TGTGCCAGCAGCTCCCCCCCTAGAACTGAGCAGTTCTTC.

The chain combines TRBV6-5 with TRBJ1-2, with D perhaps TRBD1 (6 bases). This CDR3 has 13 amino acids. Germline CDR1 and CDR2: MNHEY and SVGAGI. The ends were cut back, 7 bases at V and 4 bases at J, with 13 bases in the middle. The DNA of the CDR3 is TGTGCCAGCAAGCCACCAGGGGCCTATGGCTACACCTTC. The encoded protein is CASKPPGAYGYTF.

The CDR3 DNA sequence: TGTGCCAGTGGGGCAGGGACAACCACTCAGCCCCAGCATTTT. Translation: CASGAGTTTQPQHF. V and J are TRBV19 and TRBJ1-5; D perhaps matches TRBD1 (6 bases). Trimming pared 8 bases from V and 6 bases from J, leaving 17 bases between. In germline, CDR1 is LNHDA, CDR2 SQIVND (reference sequence). The CDR3 loop spans 14 amino acids.

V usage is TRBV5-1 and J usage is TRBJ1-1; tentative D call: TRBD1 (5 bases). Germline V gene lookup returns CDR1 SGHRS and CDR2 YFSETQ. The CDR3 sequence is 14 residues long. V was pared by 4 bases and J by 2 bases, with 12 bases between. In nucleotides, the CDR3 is TGCGCCAGCAGCCTGTTGGACACAAACACTGAAGCTTTCTTT. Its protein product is CASSLLDTNTEAFF.

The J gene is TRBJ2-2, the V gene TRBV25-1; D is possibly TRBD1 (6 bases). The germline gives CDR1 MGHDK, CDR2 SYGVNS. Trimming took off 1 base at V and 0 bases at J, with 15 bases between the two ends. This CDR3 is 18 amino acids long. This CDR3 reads CASSELIETGTNTGELFF. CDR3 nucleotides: TGTGCCAGCAGTGAATTGATAGAGACAGGAACGAACACCGGGGAGCTGTTTTTT.

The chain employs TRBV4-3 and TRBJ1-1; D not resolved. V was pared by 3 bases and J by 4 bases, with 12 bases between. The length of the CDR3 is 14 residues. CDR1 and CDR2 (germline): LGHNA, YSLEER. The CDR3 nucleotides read TGCGCCAGCAGCCAGGGGAAGGGTTCCACTGAAGCTTTCTTT. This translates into CASSQGKGSTEAFF.

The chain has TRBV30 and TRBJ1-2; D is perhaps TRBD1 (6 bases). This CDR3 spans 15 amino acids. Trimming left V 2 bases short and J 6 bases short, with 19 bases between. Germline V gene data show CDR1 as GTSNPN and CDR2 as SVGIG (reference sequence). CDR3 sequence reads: CAWSSSAGVWDGYTF. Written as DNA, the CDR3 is TGTGCCTGGAGTTCCAGCGCAGGGGTGTGGGATGGCTACACCTTC.

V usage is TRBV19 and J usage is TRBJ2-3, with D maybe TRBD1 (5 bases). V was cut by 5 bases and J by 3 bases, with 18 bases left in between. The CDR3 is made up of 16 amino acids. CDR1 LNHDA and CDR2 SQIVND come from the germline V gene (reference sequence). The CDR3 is CASSPLGAVLTDTQYF. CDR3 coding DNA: TGTGCCAGTAGTCCCCTAGGGGCCGTATTGACAGATACGCAGTATTTT. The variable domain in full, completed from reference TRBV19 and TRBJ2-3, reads DGGITQSPKYLFRKEGQNVTLSCEQNLNHDAMYWYRQDPGQGLRLIYYSQIVNDFQKGDIAEGYSVSREKKESFPLTVTSAQKNPTAFYLCASSPLGAVLTDTQYFGPGTRLTVL.

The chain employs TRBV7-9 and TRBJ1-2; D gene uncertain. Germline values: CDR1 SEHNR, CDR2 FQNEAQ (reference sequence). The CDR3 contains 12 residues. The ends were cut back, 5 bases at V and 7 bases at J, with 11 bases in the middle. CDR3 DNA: TGTGCCAGCAGCGCGGACCCCGTTGGCTACACCTTC. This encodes CASSADPVGYTF.

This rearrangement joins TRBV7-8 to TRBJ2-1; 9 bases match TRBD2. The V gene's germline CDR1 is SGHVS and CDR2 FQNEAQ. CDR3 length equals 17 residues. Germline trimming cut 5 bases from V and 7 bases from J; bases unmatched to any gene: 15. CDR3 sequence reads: CASSPERSGRRCNEQFF. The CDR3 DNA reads TGTGCCAGCAGCCCGGAGAGAAGCGGGAGGAGGTGTAATGAGCAGTTCTTC. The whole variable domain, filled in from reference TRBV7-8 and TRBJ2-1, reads GAGVSQSPRYKVAKRGQDVALRCDPISGHVSLFWYQQALGQGPEFLTYFQNEAQLDKSGLPSDRFFAERPEGSVSTLKIQRTQQEDSAVYLCASSPERSGRRCNEQFFGPGTRLTVL.

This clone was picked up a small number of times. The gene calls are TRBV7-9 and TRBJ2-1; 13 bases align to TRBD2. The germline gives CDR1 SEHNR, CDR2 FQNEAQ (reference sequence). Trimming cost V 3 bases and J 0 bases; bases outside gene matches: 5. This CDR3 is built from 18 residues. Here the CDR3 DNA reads TGTGCCAGCAGCTTGGGACTAGCGGGAAGACCCTCCTACAATGAGCAGTTCTTC. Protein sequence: CASSLGLAGRPSYNEQFF.

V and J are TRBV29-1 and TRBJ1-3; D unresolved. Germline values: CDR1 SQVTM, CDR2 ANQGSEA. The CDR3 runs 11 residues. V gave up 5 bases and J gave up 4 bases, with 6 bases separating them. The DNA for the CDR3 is TGCAGCGTTCCCATAGGAAACACCATATATTTT. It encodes CSVPIGNTIYF.

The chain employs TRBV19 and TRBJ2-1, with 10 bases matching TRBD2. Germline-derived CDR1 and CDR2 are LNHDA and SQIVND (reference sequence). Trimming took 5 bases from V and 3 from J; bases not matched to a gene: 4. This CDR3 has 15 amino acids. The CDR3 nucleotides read TGTGCCAGTAGTCTTGCTAGCGGGGGCTACAATGAGCAGTTCTTC. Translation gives CASSLASGGYNEQFF.

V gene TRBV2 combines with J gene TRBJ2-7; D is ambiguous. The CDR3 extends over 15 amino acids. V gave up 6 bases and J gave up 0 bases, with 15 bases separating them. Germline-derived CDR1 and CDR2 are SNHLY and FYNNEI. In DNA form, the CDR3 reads TGTGCCAGCAGGTATCGACAATCCCTCTCCTACGAGCAGTACTTC. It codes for CASRYRQSLSYEQYF.

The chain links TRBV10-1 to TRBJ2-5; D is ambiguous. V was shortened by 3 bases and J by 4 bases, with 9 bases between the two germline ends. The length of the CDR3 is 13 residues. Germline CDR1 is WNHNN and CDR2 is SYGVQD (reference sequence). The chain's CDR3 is CASSDDSPETQYF. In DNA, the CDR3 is TGCGCCAGCAGTGACGACTCCCCAGAGACCCAGTACTTC.

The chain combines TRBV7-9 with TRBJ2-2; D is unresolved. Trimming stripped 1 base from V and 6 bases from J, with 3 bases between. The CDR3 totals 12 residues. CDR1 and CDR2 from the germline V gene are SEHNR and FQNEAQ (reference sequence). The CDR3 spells CASSLGAGELFF. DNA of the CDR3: TGTGCCAGCAGCTTAGGCGCCGGGGAGCTGTTTTTT.

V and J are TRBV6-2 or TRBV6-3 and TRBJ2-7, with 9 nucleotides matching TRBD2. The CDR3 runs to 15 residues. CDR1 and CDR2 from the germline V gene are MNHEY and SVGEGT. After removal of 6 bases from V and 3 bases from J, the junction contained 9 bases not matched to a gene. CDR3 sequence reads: CASSDPGTSLYEQYF. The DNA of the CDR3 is TGTGCCAGCAGCGACCCCGGGACTAGCCTCTACGAGCAGTACTTC.

CDR3 residues: CASSPGATYGYTF. The CDR3 DNA is TGCGCCAGCAGTCCCGGGGCGACGTATGGCTACACCTTC. The chain recombines TRBV5-1 with TRBJ1-2, with D possibly matching TRBD1 (5 bases). Looked up from germline, CDR1 is SGHRS and CDR2 is YFSETQ. The V end was cut by 5 bases, the J end by 5 bases, with 13 bases between. This CDR3 spans 13 amino acids. Full variable domain (missing parts from reference TRBV5-1 and TRBJ1-2): KAGVTQTPRYLIKTRGQQVTLSCSPISGHRSVSWYQQTPGQGLQFLFEYFSETQRNKGNFPGRFSGRQFSNSRSEMNVSTLELGDSALYLCASSPGATYGYTFGSGTRLTVV.

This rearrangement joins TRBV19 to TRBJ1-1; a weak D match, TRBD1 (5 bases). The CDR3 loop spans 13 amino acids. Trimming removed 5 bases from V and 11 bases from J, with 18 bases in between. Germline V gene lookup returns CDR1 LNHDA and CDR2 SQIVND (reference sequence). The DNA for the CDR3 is TGTGCCAGTAGTTCCCCTCCCTGGGGGAACGCTTTCTTT. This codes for CASSSPPWGNAFF.